These 19 T cell receptor beta chains were all obtained from the same sample, sequenced in a study of blood T cell repertoires in COVID-19 (dated by TCRdb to 2020 to 2021). The library was prepared using the immunoSEQ multiplex PCR assay. Here the immuneACCESS table is served through TCRdb, limited to in-frame sequences with V and J called. Missing clones are a known gap in these copies; in checked studies unresolved V genes cover under half, and the rest lacks a known reason. Present in this sample are more than 85,000 clones, about 85% of which were seen just once. The ten largest clones add up to 9.5% to 15% of the sample. Sequencing was done on a sample of peripheral blood. These receptors all come from a human donor in a cohort sampled during active COVID-19.

This rearrangement joins TRBV19 to TRBJ2-1; no clear D. Germline V gene data show CDR1 as LNHDA and CDR2 as SQIVND (reference sequence). Trimming pared 5 bases from V and 5 bases from J, leaving 10 bases between. The CDR3 loop spans 13 amino acids. CDR3 DNA: TGTGCCAGTAGTCCCGTGACAAACAATGAGCAGTTCTTC. It translates to CASSPVTNNEQFF.

In its sample, this clone was seen a few times. The V gene is TRBV7-8, the J gene TRBJ1-6; D unclear. The germline gives CDR1 SGHVS, CDR2 FQNEAQ. This CDR3 region has 14 residues. V lost 3 bases, J lost 9 bases, and 12 bases lay in between. The CDR3 sequence is CASSLGGISSPLHF. CDR3 coding DNA: TGTGCCAGCAGCTTGGGAGGGATCAGTTCACCCCTCCACTTT.

The V and J genes are TRBV19 and TRBJ1-1, with TRBD1 matching over 7 bases. J was trimmed by 1 base and V by 7 bases; bases with no gene match: 6. CDR3 length equals 14 residues. The germline gives CDR1 LNHDA, CDR2 SQIVND (reference sequence). CDR3 DNA sequence: TGTGCCAGTAATTCGGGACAGCGGAACACTGAAGCTTTCTTT. This encodes CASNSGQRNTEAFF.

The rearrangement joins TRBV18 to TRBJ2-7; 10 bases fit TRBD1. Germline lookup yields CDR1 KGHSH and CDR2 LQKENI. The ends lost 4 bases at V and 6 bases at J; junction bases unmatched: 6. This CDR3 region has 14 residues. The CDR3 nucleotides read TGTGCCAGCTCACAAGGACAGGGGGTTGTCGAGCAGTACTTC. It translates to CASSQGQGVVEQYF.

The chain joins TRBV2 to TRBJ2-5, with 11 nucleotides matching TRBD2. With V trimmed by 6 bases and J by 3 bases, 9 bases remained unmatched. The CDR3 is 16 residues long. CDR1 SNHLY and CDR2 FYNNEI come from the germline V gene. The CDR3 nucleotides are TGTGCCAGCAGCCTCGGGACTAGCGGTTTAAAAGAGACCCAGTACTTC. As protein: CASSLGTSGLKETQYF. The whole variable domain, filled in from reference TRBV2 and TRBJ2-5, reads EPEVTQTPSHQVTQMGQEVILRCVPISNHLYFYWYRQILGQKVEFLVSFYNNEISEKSEIFDDQFSVERPDGSNFTLKIRSTKLEDSAMYFCASSLGTSGLKETQYFGPGTRLLVL.

The chain combines TRBV4-2 with TRBJ1-2; a possible D gene is TRBD1 (5 bases). The V end lost 0 bases, the J end lost 8 bases, and 16 bases lay between the germline ends. The germline CDR1 and CDR2 sequences are LGHNA and YNFKEQ. The CDR3 totals 15 residues. CDR3 region: CASSQDRQGGRGYTF. The DNA for the CDR3 is TGTGCCAGCAGCCAAGATCGGCAGGGAGGACGGGGCTACACCTTC.

V and J are TRBV7-9 and TRBJ2-5, with D perhaps matching TRBD1 (5 bases). Trimming left V 1 base short and J 6 bases short, with 18 bases between. This CDR3 is 16 amino acids long. The V gene's germline CDR1 is SEHNR and CDR2 FQNEAQ (reference sequence). This CDR3 is CASSLVSRPGFQTQYF. For the CDR3, the DNA is TGTGCCAGCAGCTTAGTTAGTCGCCCAGGGTTCCAGACCCAGTACTTC.

V gene TRBV20-1 combines with J gene TRBJ1-2; D is unclear. V lost 3 bases and J lost 1, with 3 bases in between. The CDR3 has 11 amino acids. The germline gives CDR1 DFQATT, CDR2 SNEGSKA (reference sequence). The CDR3 nucleotides read TGCAGTGCTAGGTATAACTATGGCTACACCTTC. Its translation is CSARYNYGYTF.

This clone was observed many times. CDR3 loop: CASSLGGRVASPLHF. CDR3 nucleotides: TGCGCCAGCAGCTTGGGGGGCAGGGTTGCTTCACCCCTCCACTTT. V usage is TRBV5-1 and J usage is TRBJ1-6, with D possibly TRBD1 on 5 matching bases. Germline V gene data show CDR1 as SGHRS and CDR2 as YFSETQ. The CDR3 extends over 15 amino acids. V lost 0 bases and J 9 bases, leaving 13 bases between the germline ends. The whole variable domain, remainder taken from reference TRBV5-1 and TRBJ1-6, is KAGVTQTPRYLIKTRGQQVTLSCSPISGHRSVSWYQQTPGQGLQFLFEYFSETQRNKGNFPGRFSGRQFSNSRSEMNVSTLELGDSALYLCASSLGGRVASPLHFGNGTRLTVT.

The gene calls are TRBV10-3 and TRBJ1-1, with TRBD1 matching over 8 bases. CDR3 length: 13 residues. Germline V CDR1 and CDR2: ENHRY, SYGVKD. J lost 0 bases, V lost 10 bases, and 4 bases had no gene match. The CDR3 loop is CATGQGLNTEAFF. The CDR3 DNA is TGTGCCACCGGACAGGGTTTGAACACTGAAGCTTTCTTT.

In its sample, this clone was seen once. V is TRBV2 and J is TRBJ2-7; D call uncertain. CDR1 and CDR2 (germline): SNHLY, FYNNEI. This CDR3 region has 15 residues. With 5 bases removed from V and 2 bases from J, the gap between germline ends came to 16 bases. CDR3 nucleotide sequence: TGTGCCAGCAGTCATATGGCCAGCCTAGCCTACGAGCAGTACTTC. Amino acids: CASSHMASLAYEQYF.

The J gene is TRBJ2-3, the V gene TRBV24-1; 9 bases line up with TRBD1. V lost 4 bases and J lost 5; bases outside the gene matches: 6. The CDR3 length is 15 residues. Per the germline V gene, CDR1 is KGHDR and CDR2 is SFDVKD. DNA of the CDR3: TGTGCCACCAGTGACTTCGGGACAGGGAAAGATACGCAGTATTTT. It encodes CATSDFGTGKDTQYF.

The rearrangement links TRBV11-3 to TRBJ2-1; TRBD2 matches 10 bases. Germline V lookup: CDR1 SGHNT, CDR2 YENEEA. CDR3 size: 16 residues. The V and J ends lost 1 base and 3 bases, in that order; junction bases with no gene match: 3. CDR3 bases: TGTGCCAGCAGCTTAGGAACTAGCGGGGTCTACAATGAGCAGTTCTTC. This gives the protein CASSLGTSGVYNEQFF.

The chain's CDR3 is CASRTGLGETDTQYF. The CDR3 nucleotides are TGCGCCAGCAGGACAGGGCTGGGGGAAACAGATACGCAGTATTTT. The rearrangement uses TRBV4-3 and TRBJ2-3, with 7 bases fitting TRBD1. Losses at the gene ends were 6 bases for V and 3 bases for J; bases not matched to a gene: 9. Per the germline V gene, CDR1 is LGHNA and CDR2 is YSLEER. This CDR3 is 15 amino acids long.

CDR3 region: CASSLGTGVYYEQYF. The CDR3 DNA reads TGTGCCAGCTCACTCGGGACAGGGGTTTACTACGAGCAGTACTTC. The gene calls are TRBV18 and TRBJ2-7; 10 positions match TRBD1. Germline-derived CDR1 and CDR2 are KGHSH and LQKENI. This CDR3 is built from 15 residues. V dropped 4 bases and J dropped 3; count of bases not matched to a gene: 6.

The chain employs TRBV27 and TRBJ2-1; a possible D gene is TRBD1 (6 bases). The V and J ends lost 6 bases and 12 bases respectively, with 21 bases between them. The CDR3 has 14 amino acids. CDR1 and CDR2 (germline): MNHEY, SMNVEV (reference sequence). CDR3 nucleotides: TGTGCCAGCAGGCAGCTTACAGGGATCTCAGGGCAGTTCTTC. It encodes CASRQLTGISGQFF.

The chain employs TRBV3-1 (or the pseudogene TRBV3-2) and TRBJ1-2; the D gene is possibly TRBD1 (6 bases). V lost 4 bases and J 3 bases, leaving 12 bases between the germline ends. This CDR3 spans 14 amino acids. CDR1 LGHDT and CDR2 YNNKEL come from the germline V gene (reference sequence). Here the CDR3 reads CASSLLDRDYGYTF. The CDR3, as DNA: TGTGCCAGCAGCCTTCTGGACAGAGACTATGGCTACACCTTC.

J is TRBJ2-7 and V is TRBV3-1 (or the pseudogene TRBV3-2), with D uncertain. The ends were cut back, 4 bases at V and 0 bases at J, with 16 bases in the middle. The CDR3 contains 16 residues. The germline CDR1 and CDR2 sequences are LGHDT and YNNKEL (reference sequence). CDR3 bases: TGTGCCAGCAGCCGCACCGGGTCCAGCTTCTCCTACGAGCAGTACTTC. It encodes CASSRTGSSFSYEQYF.

The V call is TRBV11-3, the J call TRBJ2-2, with 8 nucleotides matching TRBD2. This CDR3 is 16 amino acids long. J was trimmed by 5 bases and V by 6 bases; bases with no gene match: 11. CDR1 and CDR2 from the germline V gene are SGHNT and YENEEA. The CDR3 DNA follows: TGTGCCAGCAGTAGTGCGGGACTAGGTCGGACCGGGGAGCTGTTTTTT. Translated, it gives CASSSAGLGRTGELFF.